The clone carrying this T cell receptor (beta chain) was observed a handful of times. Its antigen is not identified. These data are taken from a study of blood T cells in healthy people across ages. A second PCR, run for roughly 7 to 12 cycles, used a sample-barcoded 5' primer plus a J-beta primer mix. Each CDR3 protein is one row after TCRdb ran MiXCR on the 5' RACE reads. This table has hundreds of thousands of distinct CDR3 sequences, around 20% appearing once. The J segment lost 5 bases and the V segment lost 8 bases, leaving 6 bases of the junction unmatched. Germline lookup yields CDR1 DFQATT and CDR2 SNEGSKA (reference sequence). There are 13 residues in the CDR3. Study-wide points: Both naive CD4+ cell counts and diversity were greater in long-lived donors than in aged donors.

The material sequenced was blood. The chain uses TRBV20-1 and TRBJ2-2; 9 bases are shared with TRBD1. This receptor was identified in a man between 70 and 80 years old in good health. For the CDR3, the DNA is TGCAGTACACAGGGGGCGGTGACCGGGGAGCTGTTTTTT. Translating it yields CSTQGAVTGELFF.